These 32 T cell receptor beta chains came from one sample sequenced in a study of identical twins. TCRdb re-called the 5' RACE reads through MiXCR, storing one row per CDR3 protein. The table lists around 1.7 million distinct CDR3 sequences, roughly a third of them singletons. The sequenced sample was cord blood. The source is a newborn girl in good health.

This clonotype was observed a handful of times. CDR3 region: CASSQGSPQYF. The CDR3 nucleotides read TGCGCCAGCAGCCAAGGTAGCCCGCAGTATTTT. The rearrangement joins TRBV4-1 to TRBJ2-3; D uncertain. Trimming left V 1 base short and J 10 bases short, with 6 bases between. Germline loops: CDR1 MGHRA, CDR2 YSYEKL. The CDR3 has 11 residues.

As DNA, the CDR3 is TGTGCCAGCATCCGTAGGGTGGGCTATGGCTACACCTTC. Protein sequence: CASIRRVGYGYTF. The V gene is TRBV12-3 or TRBV12-4, the J gene TRBJ1-2; D is unclear. V shed 7 bases and J shed 4 bases, with 13 bases lying between them. The CDR3 spans 13 residues.

This clonotype was detected a few times. The CDR3: CASSYSPRQGKNTEAFF. CDR3 bases: TGTGCCAGCAGTTACTCCCCCAGACAGGGGAAGAACACTGAAGCTTTCTTT. The rearrangement links TRBV6-5 to TRBJ1-1; 8 bases are a match to TRBD1. CDR3 length: 17 residues. Looked up from germline, CDR1 is MNHEY and CDR2 is SVGAGI. Germline trimming cut 0 bases from V and 1 base from J; bases unmatched to any gene: 7.

The rearrangement joins TRBV4-2 to TRBJ1-6; D call uncertain. This CDR3 region has 16 residues. The germline V and J ends were trimmed by 0 bases and 9 bases, with 15 bases remaining between them. The V gene's germline CDR1 is LGHNA and CDR2 YNFKEQ. CDR3 in DNA: TGTGCCAGCAGCCAAGATCCGGGCCTCTTGGGTTCACCCCTCCACTTT. Its protein product is CASSQDPGLLGSPLHF.

This clonotype was observed a handful of times. This CDR3 is CAISAWARPYEQYF. CDR3 DNA sequence: TGTGCCATCAGTGCATGGGCCCGCCCCTACGAGCAGTACTTC. This chain joins TRBV10-3 and TRBJ2-7, with D hard to call. The CDR3 consists of 14 residues. From germline, CDR1 is ENHRY and CDR2 SYGVKD. Trimming left V 4 bases short and J 2 bases short, with 12 bases between.

This clonotype was picked up many times. The V call is TRBV12-3 or TRBV12-4, the J call TRBJ2-1; D gene uncertain. This CDR3 comprises 16 residues. Trimming shortened V by 2 bases and J by 2 bases, and 13 bases separated the two germline ends. CDR3 amino acids: CASSLSRRFPYNEQFF. DNA of the CDR3: TGTGCCAGCAGTTTATCGAGGCGGTTCCCCTACAATGAGCAGTTCTTC.

The chain combines TRBV7-9 with TRBJ2-2, with 7 bases that match TRBD2. CDR3 length: 16 amino acids. Looked up from germline, CDR1 is SEHNR and CDR2 is FQNEAQ (reference sequence). Trimming cost V 5 bases and J 6 bases; bases outside gene matches: 12. The DNA of the CDR3 is TGTGCCAGCAGCCAGACGGCCGGCGGGAGCGCCGGGGAGCTGTTTTTT. This gives the protein CASSQTAGGSAGELFF.

J is TRBJ2-1 and V is TRBV28; 9 nucleotides match TRBD2. After removal of 3 bases from V and 7 bases from J, the junction contained 7 bases not matched to a gene. The CDR3 contains 15 residues. Germline CDR1 reads MDHEN; CDR2 reads SYDVKM. For the CDR3, the DNA is TGTGCCAGCAGTTTTCGGGGTAGCGGGAGAAATGAGCAGTTCTTC. It specifies CASSFRGSGRNEQFF.

This chain joins TRBV28 and TRBJ2-7; D tentatively reads TRBD1 or TRBD2 (8 bases each). The CDR3 consists of 20 residues. Between the trimmed V and J ends, which lost 1 base and 3 bases, there was a span of 28 bases. Germline CDR1 and CDR2: MDHEN and SYDVKM. CDR3 protein: CASSLSRRGRGASYYYEQYF. The DNA of the CDR3 is TGTGCCAGCAGTTTATCCCGCAGGGGGCGGGGGGCTAGCTACTACTACGAGCAGTACTTC.

This clonotype was observed many times. This chain connects TRBV5-4 to TRBJ1-2, with 10 bases fitting TRBD1. Germline assignment: CDR1 SGHNT and CDR2 YYREEE (reference sequence). This CDR3 spans 15 amino acids. V gave up 4 bases and J gave up 4 bases; unmatched junction bases: 7. The CDR3 spells CASSPRQGAGYGYTF. The DNA for the CDR3 is TGTGCCAGCAGCCCACGACAGGGGGCAGGCTATGGCTACACCTTC.

The chain is built from TRBV10-3 and TRBJ1-2, with TRBD1 matching 7 bases. Losses at the gene ends were 6 bases for V and 0 bases for J; bases not matched to a gene: 16. CDR3 length: 18 residues. The V gene's germline CDR1 is ENHRY and CDR2 SYGVKD. The chain's CDR3 is CAISPPRTTGASNYGYTF. In DNA form, the CDR3 reads TGTGCCATCAGCCCCCCTAGAACTACAGGGGCCTCTAACTATGGCTACACCTTC.

CDR3 coding DNA: TGCAGCGTTGGGGGACAGTGGAATGAAAAACTGTTTTTT. Translating it yields CSVGGQWNEKLFF. This sequence joins TRBV29-1 and TRBJ1-4, with 7 bases identical to TRBD1. The CDR3 consists of 13 residues. Unmatched junction bases numbered 4, after V lost 4 bases and J lost 5 bases. From germline, CDR1 is SQVTM and CDR2 ANQGSEA.

This clonotype came up a few times. V and J are TRBV20-1 and TRBJ2-1; perhaps D is TRBD1 or TRBD2 (6 bases each). The CDR3 is 16 residues long. The ends were cut back, 3 bases at V and 0 bases at J, with 15 bases in the middle. Germline-derived CDR1 and CDR2 are DFQATT and SNEGSKA (reference sequence). DNA for the CDR3: TGCAGTGCTAGTAAGGGGGGCATCCTCTCCTACAATGAGCAGTTCTTC. Translated, it gives CSASKGGILSYNEQFF.

The V and J genes are TRBV4-2 and TRBJ1-1; D gene uncertain. V lost 4 bases and J 5 bases, leaving 11 bases between the germline ends. CDR1 is LGHNA, CDR2 YNFKEQ, per germline. This CDR3 comprises 13 residues. The CDR3 sequence is CASSLLGWTEAFF. Here the CDR3 DNA reads TGTGCCAGCAGCCTTTTGGGGTGGACTGAAGCTTTCTTT.

This clonotype was found many times. The rearrangement links TRBV6-5 to TRBJ2-7; 11 positions agree with TRBD2. With 6 bases clipped from V and 2 bases from J, the junction kept 6 bases outside the gene matches. CDR1 and CDR2 (germline): MNHEY, SVGAGI. The CDR3 runs 15 residues. The CDR3 sequence: CASRPTSGATYEQYF. Written as DNA, the CDR3 is TGTGCCAGCAGGCCGACTAGCGGGGCAACCTACGAGCAGTACTTC.

J is TRBJ2-3 and V is TRBV20-1; weak D call: TRBD1 (6 bases). This CDR3 spans 14 amino acids. The V gene's germline CDR1 is DFQATT and CDR2 SNEGSKA (reference sequence). CDR3 residues: CGDVKLTGSDTQYF. As DNA, the CDR3 is TGCGGCGACGTTAAACTTACAGGGTCAGATACGCAGTATTTT.

The chain carries TRBV15 and TRBJ2-7; D is ambiguous. Trimming pared 0 bases from V and 7 bases from J, leaving 7 bases between. The germline V gene has CDR1 LNHNV and CDR2 YYDKDF (reference sequence). CDR3 length: 12 residues. The CDR3 DNA reads TGTGCCACCAGCAGAGATTGGGATGAGCAGTACTTC. Its protein is CATSRDWDEQYF.

A few counts support this clonotype. This sequence joins TRBV27 and TRBJ2-1; TRBD2 matches at 11 bases. The CDR3 covers 16 residues. The germline V gene has CDR1 MNHEY and CDR2 SMNVEV (reference sequence). J was trimmed by 9 bases and V by 0 bases; bases with no gene match: 7. CDR3 nucleotides: TGTGCCAGCAGTTTATCCCTCGGACTAGCGGGTGGTGAGCAGTTCTTC. This encodes CASSLSLGLAGGEQFF.

This clonotype was detected only a few times. The rearrangement links TRBV7-8 to TRBJ2-1; no clear D gene. The CDR3 is made up of 13 amino acids. Germline values: CDR1 SGHVS, CDR2 FQNEAQ. V was pared by 2 bases and J by 8 bases, with 10 bases between. CDR3 DNA sequence: TGTGCCAGCAGCTTAACCCGGGCCCATGAGCAGTTCTTC. Protein product: CASSLTRAHEQFF.

The V and J genes are TRBV5-6 and TRBJ2-3, with 7 bases that match TRBD2. The CDR3 covers 17 residues. The ends lost 1 base at V and 4 bases at J; junction bases unmatched: 12. CDR1 is SGHDT, CDR2 YYEEEE, per germline. CDR3 loop: CASSLRRSGLGSDTQYF. As DNA, the CDR3 is TGTGCCAGCAGCTTGCGTCGCTCCGGACTAGGGTCAGATACGCAGTATTTT. Looking up the rest from reference TRBV5-6 and TRBJ2-3 gives the full variable domain: DAGVTQSPTHLIKTRGQQVTLRCSPKSGHDTVSWYQQALGQGPQFIFQYYEEEERQRGNFPDRFSGHQFPNYSSELNVNALLLGDSALYLCASSLRRSGLGSDTQYFGPGTRLTVL.

The rearrangement joins TRBV20-1 to TRBJ1-1; 9 nucleotides match TRBD1. J gave up 10 bases and V 2 bases, and 2 bases lay outside the gene matches. Germline V gene lookup returns CDR1 DFQATT and CDR2 SNEGSKA (reference sequence). The length of the CDR3 is 11 residues. Here the CDR3 DNA reads TGCAGTGCTAGACGGGACAGGGTAGCTTTCTTT. Its translation is CSARRDRVAFF.

V and J are TRBV6-6 and TRBJ1-2; a weak D match, TRBD1 (6 bases). The CDR3 contains 16 residues. The V gene's germline CDR1 is MNHNY and CDR2 SVGAGI (reference sequence). Trimming removed 0 bases from V and 5 bases from J, with 16 bases in between. As DNA, the CDR3 is TGTGCCAGCAGTTACTCGAGATTAGGGGGACTTTATGGCTACACCTTC. This encodes CASSYSRLGGLYGYTF.

The sample holds a few counts of this clonotype. The rearrangement joins TRBV12-3 or TRBV12-4 to TRBJ2-1, with 8 positions matching TRBD2. The CDR3 sequence is 15 residues long. V lost 7 bases and J lost 8; bases outside the gene matches: 13. CDR3 sequence reads: CASKASRLAIDEQFF. In nucleotides, the CDR3 is TGTGCCAGCAAGGCCAGTAGACTAGCGATCGATGAGCAGTTCTTC.

The chain is built from TRBV7-2 and TRBJ2-7; no clear D. V was clipped by 1 base and J by 1 base, with 20 bases between them. The CDR3 sequence is 18 residues long. Germline CDR1 and CDR2: SGHTA and FQGNSA. The chain's CDR3 is CASSLVFGGSLKSYEQYF. The DNA of the CDR3 is TGTGCCAGCAGCTTAGTATTTGGTGGCAGTTTAAAGTCCTACGAGCAGTACTTC.

This clonotype was seen just once. The chain links TRBV29-1 to TRBJ1-1; perhaps TRBD1 as D (6 bases). Trimming left V 7 bases short and J 1 base short, with 16 bases between. This CDR3 is 14 amino acids long. Looked up from germline, CDR1 is SQVTM and CDR2 is ANQGSEA. The CDR3 is CSAVAFRGNTEAFF. As DNA, the CDR3 is TGCAGCGCCGTGGCCTTCAGGGGGAACACTGAAGCTTTCTTT.

Many counts were recorded for this clonotype. The chain employs TRBV6-1 and TRBJ2-3; 7 bases are a match to TRBD2. With 2 bases clipped from V and 1 base from J, the junction kept 0 bases outside the gene matches. The germline V gene encodes CDR1 MNHNS and CDR2 SASEGT. The CDR3 totals 14 residues. CDR3 nucleotides: TGTGCCAGCAGTGAACTAGCGGGCACAGATACGCAGTATTTT. It yields the protein CASSELAGTDTQYF.

V usage is TRBV20-1 and J usage is TRBJ2-1; the match to TRBD2 covers 8 bases. The end of the DNA aligns better with TRBJ2-7, so the J call may be wrong. The CDR3 consists of 15 residues. Germline V gene lookup returns CDR1 DFQATT and CDR2 SNEGSKA (reference sequence). The CDR3 nucleotides read TGCAGTGCTAGAGTTCTAGCGGGCTCCTACAATGAGCAGTACTTC. Encoded protein: CSARVLAGSYNEQYF.

Many counts were recorded for this clonotype. This chain uses TRBV29-1 with TRBJ2-7; D perhaps matches TRBD1 (5 bases). Between the trimmed V and J ends, which lost 5 bases and 2 bases, there was a span of 10 bases. There are 12 residues in the CDR3. CDR1 is SQVTM, CDR2 ANQGSEA, per germline. The CDR3 is CSVLDSTYEQYF. The CDR3 DNA is TGCAGCGTTCTCGACAGCACCTACGAGCAGTACTTC.

The gene calls are TRBV2 and TRBJ1-1, with D unclear. CDR3 length: 15 amino acids. Trimming left V 9 bases short and J 1 base short, with 18 bases between. From germline, CDR1 is SNHLY and CDR2 FYNNEI. The CDR3 nucleotides are TGTGCCAGTCTTCCCCTGACCGGGCAGAACACTGAAGCTTTCTTT. As protein: CASLPLTGQNTEAFF.

Comment on this clonotype: The junction departs from germline at one end; a sequencing error may be responsible. V usage is TRBV4-2 and J usage is TRBJ1-4, with 10 bases aligning to TRBD1. The CDR3 spans 16 residues. The germline CDR1 and CDR2 sequences are LGHNA and YNFKEQ. This CDR3 reads CASSQRTGGTNEELFF. As DNA, the CDR3 is TGTGCCAGCAGCCAACGGACAGGGGGAACCAATGAAGAACTGTTTTTT.

V and J are TRBV12-3 or TRBV12-4 and TRBJ2-3; D is possibly TRBD1 (5 bases). V gave up 6 bases and J gave up 0 bases, with 10 bases separating them. CDR3 size: 14 residues. The CDR3 loop reads CASSTQGSTDTQYF. In nucleotides, the CDR3 is TGTGCCAGCAGCACCCAGGGTAGCACAGATACGCAGTATTTT.

This CDR3 reads CASSRVEASYNSPLHF. CDR3 DNA: TGTGCCAGCAGCCGTGTGGAGGCCTCCTATAATTCACCCCTCCACTTT. This rearrangement joins TRBV4-2 to TRBJ1-6; D unresolved. There are 16 residues in the CDR3. From germline, CDR1 is LGHNA and CDR2 YNFKEQ. Trimming shortened V by 4 bases and J by 0 bases, and 10 bases separated the two germline ends.